This TCR beta chain was captured by sequencing in a study of T cell repertoires in cytomegalovirus infection. About the research overall: In public TCR beta signatures, there were indications of both CMV infection and matching HLA type.

This clonotype came up once. Its antigen is still unknown. TCRdb independently ran MiXCR on the reads; one entry per CDR3 protein. The table has fewer than 900,000 distinct CDR3 sequences, almost 30% seen once. CDR1 SQVTM and CDR2 ANQGSEA come from the germline V gene. Trimming removed 1 base from V and 5 bases from J, with 14 bases in between. This CDR3 spans 14 amino acids. The clonotype comes from a human donor in good health (CMV status not recorded). Some clones in this sample may be carry-over from other donors' samples. The material was cultured CD8+ T cells from PBMCs, obtained from culture after CMV antigen stimulation. The chain is built from TRBV29-1 and TRBJ2-5; possibly TRBD1 for D (6 bases). The CDR3 region is CSVEAGQGTETQYF. CDR3 nucleotides: TGCAGCGTTGAAGCGGGCCAGGGGACGGAGACCCAGTACTTC.